These T cell receptor beta chains were read from a single sample in a study of blood T cell repertoires in COVID-19. Profiling relied on immunoSEQ multiplex PCR, and the TCRdb table lists in-frame clones only, not all of them. The data hold approximately 300,000 clones, with roughly 86% observed a single time. Specimen: peripheral blood. The receptors were gathered from a woman aged 25-40 years with COVID-19, enrolled during active disease. Each CDR3 is given with its conserved first and last residue. The D gene is left open where the match is weak. The listing skips clone size in some rows; elsewhere it reads once, few, many or a size class.

J	V	size	D	CDR3	DNA
TRBJ2-3	TRBV30	.	.	CALHGLSTDTQYF	TGTGCCTTACACGGACTCAGCACAGATACGCAGTATTTT
TRBJ1-4	TRBV6-5	.	.	CASSRSRDEKLFF	TGTGCCAGCAGCCGTTCTCGGGATGAAAAACTGTTTTTT
TRBJ2-4	TRBV7-2	once	.	CASSLGGGGLNNPFYF	TGTGCCAGCAGCTTAGGGGGAGGGGGACTAAACAACCCTTTTTACTTC
TRBJ2-7	TRBV5-3	.	TRBD2	CARNQGLAGKYEQYF	TGTGCCAGAAATCAGGGACTAGCGGGGAAGTACGAGCAGTACTTC
TRBJ1-2	TRBV28	.	TRBD1	CASSPPYRGLDYGYTF	TGTGCCAGCAGTCCCCCCTACAGGGGGCTGGACTATGGCTACACCTTC
TRBJ1-2	TRBV7-8	.	.	CASSLGLGANYGYTF	TGTGCCAGCAGTTTAGGGTTAGGGGCTAACTATGGCTACACCTTC
TRBJ1-2	TRBV9	.	.	CASSIRDRPELGGYTF	TGTGCCAGCAGCATACGAGACAGGCCAGAACTGGGGGGCTACACCTTC
TRBJ1-6	TRBV4-3	.	.	CASSQEGNPSGPLHF	TGCGCCAGCAGCCAAGAAGGAAATCCCTCAGGGCCCCTCCACTTT
TRBJ2-3	TRBV20-1	.	TRBD2	CSASLPAGGPDTQYF	TGCAGTGCTAGTCTACCAGCGGGGGGCCCAGATACGCAGTATTTT
TRBJ2-2	TRBV27	.	TRBD2	CASSFVAGSPTGELFF	TGTGCCAGCAGTTTTGTAGCGGGGTCCCCCACCGGGGAGCTGTTTTTT
TRBJ2-7	TRBV3-1/TRBV3-2	.	.	CASSPRDKPYEQYF	TGTGCCAGCAGCCCCCGGGACAAGCCCTACGAGCAGTACTTC
TRBJ1-5	TRBV27	.	TRBD1	CASGQGPFPQHF	TGTGCCAGCGGACAGGGACCCTTTCCCCAGCATTTT
TRBJ1-1	TRBV27	.	.	CASSLNGIMNTEAFF	TGTGCCAGCAGTCTCAACGGGATTATGAACACTGAAGCTTTCTTT
TRBJ2-4	TRBV14	.	.	CASSARTDLNVNIQYF	TGTGCCAGCAGCGCAAGGACAGACCTGAACGTGAACATTCAGTACTTC
TRBJ1-2	TRBV11-3	.	TRBD1	CASSGTGDYGYTF	TGTGCCAGCAGTGGGACAGGGGACTATGGCTACACCTTC
TRBJ2-3	TRBV19	.	TRBD1	CASSKGLGTGTDTQYF	TGTGCCAGTAGTAAAGGCCTCGGGACAGGGACAGATACGCAGTATTTT
TRBJ1-6	TRBV3-1/TRBV3-2	.	TRBD1	CASSHRRQGWNSPLHF	TGTGCCAGCAGCCACCGAAGACAGGGATGGAATTCACCCCTCCACTTT
TRBJ2-1	TRBV5-4	few	TRBD2	CASSLGGSGDNEQFF	TGTGCCAGCAGCTTGGGTGGTAGCGGGGACAATGAGCAGTTCTTC
TRBJ1-4	TRBV7-9	few	TRBD1	CASSSTGGREKLFF	TGTGCCAGCAGCTCCACAGGGGGCCGGGAAAAACTGTTTTTT
TRBJ2-2	TRBV6-4	.	.	CASSESGSNTGELFF	TGTGCCAGCAGTGAGAGCGGGTCGAACACCGGGGAGCTGTTTTTT
TRBJ2-2	TRBV4-1	.	TRBD2	CASSRGTSAAGELFF	TGCGCCAGCAGCCGAGGGACTAGCGCGGCCGGGGAGCTGTTTTTT
TRBJ1-4	TRBV4-2	.	.	CASSQDWQGANEKLFF	TGTGCCAGCAGCCAAGATTGGCAGGGCGCTAATGAAAAACTGTTTTTT
TRBJ2-7	TRBV6-5	once	TRBD2	CASSYRGDEQYF	TGTGCCAGCAGTTACCGGGGGGACGAGCAGTACTTC
TRBJ1-6	TRBV7-9	.	.	CASSLAVHNSPLHF	TGTGCCAGCAGCTTGGCCGTGCATAATTCACCCCTCCACTTT